The sequence of this T cell receptor beta chain was determined in a study of T cells in women clearing cervical HPV infection. Across the study: Controls' single incident HPV16 infection cleared within 12 months without precancer. For cases, blood was sampled a median 149 days after lesion detection, interquartile range roughly 90 to 210 days.

Data came from immunoSEQ multiplex PCR; TCRdb stores just in-frame clones and leaves some out. This listing includes approximately 41,000 clones. Broader study findings: Effector/memory and HPV-specific T cells were not isolated, and association timing is unknown.

Germline V gene sequence: CDR1 MRHNA, CDR2 SNTAGT. The ends were cut back, 5 bases at V and 2 bases at J, with 8 bases in the middle. The CDR3 has 13 amino acids. About this clone itself: What it recognizes is unknown. The read halts 3 residues ahead of the CDR3 end, with the missing end drawn from the germline J gene.

The origin of this receptor is a woman between 18 and 75 years old with a cervical HPV16 infection that either progressed to CIN3+ or cleared (not recorded which). The V call is TRBV6-4, the J call TRBJ2-3; D not resolved. Material: blood buffy coat. The sequenced part of the CDR3 DNA is TGTGCCAGCAGTATGGGCCACACAGATACG. Translated: CASSMGHTDT. The full CDR3 is CASSMGHTDTQYF.